This T cell receptor (beta chain) was sequenced for a study of T-cell memory formation after mild COVID-19. Overall study context: Clusters were largely donor specific.

Germline CDR1 and CDR2: SGHTA and FQGNSA. Deletions cut 6 bases from V and 8 bases from J, with 14 bases between. The CDR3 is 14 residues long. Overall study results and limits: Those CD4+ clones that contracted were mainly in CM and EM (CD8+ ones in EMRA).

This clonotype was observed a few times. The antigen remains undetermined. The TCR alpha and TCR beta cDNA libraries, bearing sample barcodes and UMIs, were generated by 5'RACE using constant-segment primers. TCRdb re-called the 5' RACE reads with MiXCR, one entry per CDR3 protein. The sample has 270,000 or so distinct CDR3 sequences; approximately 15% are singletons. Sequencing was done on a sample of PBMCs or a T cell subset sorted from them (not recorded which). The TCR sequence derives from a young man who had mild COVID-19 (a few samples of this study predate the infection). Cell type and time point are not known. The chain couples TRBV7-2 to TRBJ1-6, with D possibly TRBD1 on 6 matching bases. DNA for the CDR3: TGTGCCAGCAGTAACAGGGTTGGAGATTCACCCCTCCACTTT. Encoded protein: CASSNRVGDSPLHF.